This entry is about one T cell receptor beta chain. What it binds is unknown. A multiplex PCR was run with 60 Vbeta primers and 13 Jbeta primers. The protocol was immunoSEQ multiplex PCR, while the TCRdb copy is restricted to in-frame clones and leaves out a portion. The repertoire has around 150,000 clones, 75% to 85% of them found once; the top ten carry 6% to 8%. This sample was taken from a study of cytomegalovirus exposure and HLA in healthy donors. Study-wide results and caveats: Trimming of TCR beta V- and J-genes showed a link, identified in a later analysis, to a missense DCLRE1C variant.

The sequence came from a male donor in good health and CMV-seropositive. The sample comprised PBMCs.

CDR3 loop: CASFLRDTNTGELFF. As DNA, the CDR3 is TGTGCCAGTTTTCTCCGGGACACCAACACCGGGGAGCTGTTTTTT. The chain employs TRBV6-6 and TRBJ2-2, with D maybe TRBD1 (6 bases). V was shortened by 9 bases and J by 2 bases, with 16 bases between the two germline ends. The CDR3 length is 15 residues. Germline V gives CDR1 MNHNY, CDR2 SVGAGI (reference sequence).